Following are 27 T cell receptor beta chains from one sample sequenced in a study of cytomegalovirus exposure and HLA in healthy donors. The study ran its PCR with 60 Vbeta and 13 Jbeta primers. Here immunoSEQ multiplex PCR was the method, and the copy in TCRdb shows in-frame clones only, minus some. The sample consists of about 190,000 clones, 79% of them appearing once. What was sequenced was PBMCs. The receptors were gathered from a young woman in good health and CMV-seronegative.

The chain has TRBV7-3 and TRBJ1-1; TRBD1 is a possible D gene (5 bases). The germline CDR1 and CDR2 sequences are SGHTA and FQGTGA. The CDR3 consists of 13 residues. Deletions cut 5 bases from V and 4 bases from J, with 11 bases between. The CDR3 spells CASSAPGFTEAFF. The CDR3 nucleotides read TGTGCCAGCAGCGCCCCAGGGTTCACTGAAGCTTTCTTT.

V and J are TRBV7-2 and TRBJ2-1; D is uncertain. The germline gives CDR1 SGHTA, CDR2 FQGNSA. Trimming took off 3 bases at V and 5 bases at J, with 8 bases between the two ends. The CDR3 extends over 13 amino acids. The CDR3 spells CASSFSRNNEQFF. For the CDR3, the DNA is TGTGCCAGCAGCTTTAGCCGTAACAATGAGCAGTTCTTC.

V gene TRBV12-5 combines with J gene TRBJ2-1; 11 bases align to TRBD2. The CDR3 consists of 14 residues. Per germline, CDR1 LGHNT and CDR2 FRNRAP. The ends lost 5 bases at V and 5 bases at J; junction bases unmatched: 2. The CDR3 nucleotides are TGTGCTAGTGGTCATAGCGGGAGGGACAATGAGCAGTTCTTC. Its translation: CASGHSGRDNEQFF.

The rearrangement joins TRBV7-8 to TRBJ1-5, with D uncertain. Trimming cost V 1 base and J 1 base, with 8 bases left between them. This CDR3 has 15 amino acids. The V gene's germline CDR1 is SGHVS and CDR2 FQNEAQ. The CDR3 reads CASSLVGRSNQPQHF. CDR3 DNA sequence: TGTGCCAGCAGCTTAGTGGGCAGAAGCAATCAGCCCCAGCATTTT.

The chain employs TRBV5-5 and TRBJ2-6; D possibly corresponds to TRBD1 (6 bases). Germline loops: CDR1 SGHKS, CDR2 YYEKEE (reference sequence). This CDR3 is built from 16 residues. The CDR3 DNA sequence: TGTGCTACAGCCTCGGCAGGGGAAGTTGGGGCCAACGTCCTGACTTTC. Amino acid sequence: CATASAGEVGANVLTF.

V is TRBV6-4 and J is TRBJ1-6, with 11 bases lining up with TRBD1. Losses at the gene ends were 6 bases for V and 9 bases for J; bases not matched to a gene: 4. Germline values: CDR1 MRHNA, CDR2 SNTAGT. The CDR3 loop spans 14 amino acids. For the CDR3, the DNA is TGTGCCAGCAGCAGGGACAGGGGGACTTCACCCCTCCACTTT. Its translation is CASSRDRGTSPLHF.

The chain links TRBV29-1 to TRBJ2-2, with 9 nucleotides matching TRBD2. The CDR3 runs 14 residues. Germline V gene sequence: CDR1 SQVTM, CDR2 ANQGSEA. The V segment lost 8 bases and the J segment 0 bases; nucleotides outside the gene matches: 4. CDR3 bases: TGCAGCTCTAGCGGGGTCGCGAACACCGGGGAGCTGTTTTTT. Translating it yields CSSSGVANTGELFF.

This clone showed up just a few times. This sample also contains other DNA sequences that code for the same CDR3. The J gene is TRBJ1-1, the V gene TRBV27, with D uncertain. The CDR3 extends over 14 amino acids. Trimming pared 6 bases from V and 1 base from J, leaving 12 bases between. Germline V gives CDR1 MNHEY, CDR2 SMNVEV (reference sequence). The CDR3 bases are TGTGCCAGCAGCTTACAAACAACGAACACTGAAGCTTTCTTT. As protein: CASSLQTTNTEAFF.

As regards this clone: Other DNA sequences from this sample encode an identical CDR3 as well. The chain recombines TRBV9 with TRBJ1-1; D possibly corresponds to TRBD1 (6 bases). The V gene's germline CDR1 is SGDLS and CDR2 YYNGEE. Trimming removed 0 bases at V and 5 bases at J, with 11 bases between. The CDR3 has 14 residues. The CDR3 is CASSVGGGGTEAFF. DNA for the CDR3: TGTGCCAGCAGCGTAGGAGGGGGAGGGACTGAAGCTTTCTTT.

The chain has TRBV29-1 and TRBJ2-7, with 10 bases matching TRBD1. Trimming removed 4 bases from V and 3 bases from J; junction bases left unmatched: 3. The CDR3 sequence is 13 residues long. CDR1 and CDR2 from the germline V gene are SQVTM and ANQGSEA. The CDR3 bases are TGCAGCGTTGGCCGGGACAGGGGCTACGAGCAGTACTTC. Amino acid sequence: CSVGRDRGYEQYF.

The chain recombines TRBV4-2 with TRBJ2-1, with D perhaps TRBD2 (7 bases). V was cut by 1 base and J by 7 bases, with 20 bases left in between. This CDR3 has 17 amino acids. Germline CDR1 LGHNA, CDR2 YNFKEQ. CDR3 bases: TGTGCCAGCAGCCAAGTACAGGGCAGGGAGGGTTGGAATGAGCAGTTCTTC. Amino acid sequence: CASSQVQGREGWNEQFF.

The V call is TRBV5-6, the J call TRBJ2-3; 8 bases map to TRBD1. The CDR3 contains 17 residues. V was pared by 0 bases and J by 6 bases, with 12 bases of the junction left unmatched. CDR1 and CDR2 (germline): SGHDT, YYEEEE. The chain's CDR3 is CASSLVVSGQVGDTQYF. The CDR3 DNA sequence: TGTGCCAGCAGCTTGGTTGTTTCGGGACAGGTGGGGGATACGCAGTATTTT.

The chain employs TRBV6-1 and TRBJ2-5, with D maybe TRBD1 (5 bases). Trimming cost V 1 base and J 1 base, with 7 bases left between them. The CDR3 contains 14 residues. The germline gives CDR1 MNHNS, CDR2 SASEGT. CDR3 protein: CASSEGGRQETQYF. Here the CDR3 DNA reads TGTGCCAGCAGTGAAGGGGGCCGCCAAGAGACCCAGTACTTC.

This sequence joins TRBV7-3 and TRBJ2-6; D possibly corresponds to TRBD2 (6 bases). In germline, CDR1 is SGHTA, CDR2 FQGTGA. V was cut by 2 bases and J by 0 bases, with 14 bases left in between. This CDR3 region has 18 residues. CDR3 protein: CASSLGVGGSSGANVLTF. Here the CDR3 DNA reads TGTGCCAGCAGCTTAGGGGTCGGGGGTAGCTCTGGGGCCAACGTCCTGACTTTC.

V usage is TRBV2 and J usage is TRBJ2-5, with 8 bases identical to TRBD1. J lost 5 bases, V lost 4 bases, and 9 bases had no gene match. Germline CDR1 reads SNHLY; CDR2 reads FYNNEI. The CDR3 has 15 residues. The CDR3 reads CASSVGDYRGETQYF. The CDR3 DNA reads as TGTGCCAGCAGTGTTGGGGATTACAGGGGGGAGACCCAGTACTTC.

The chain carries TRBV5-1 and TRBJ1-6; 7 bases align to TRBD1. CDR1 and CDR2 from the germline V gene are SGHRS and YFSETQ. The J segment lost 8 bases and the V segment lost 5 bases, leaving 10 bases of the junction unmatched. The CDR3 is 15 residues long. The CDR3 DNA follows: TGCGCCAGCAGTTTCCTGACAGGGACGGATTCACCCCTCCACTTT. Translated, it gives CASSFLTGTDSPLHF.

The CDR3 nucleotides read TGTGCCTGGAGCTTGGGTAGCGGCACCGGGGAGCTGTTTTTT. Protein sequence: CAWSLGSGTGELFF. The gene calls are TRBV30 and TRBJ2-2, with D possibly TRBD2 on 6 matching bases. The germline V gene has CDR1 GTSNPN and CDR2 SVGIG (reference sequence). This CDR3 is 14 amino acids long. V gave up 3 bases and J gave up 4 bases, with 12 bases separating them.

This clone has just one count. This chain links TRBV5-1 with TRBJ1-3, with TRBD1 matching 10 bases. The CDR3 has 16 residues. V was pared by 4 bases and J by 4 bases, with 8 bases of the junction left unmatched. CDR1 and CDR2 from the germline V gene are SGHRS and YFSETQ. The CDR3, as DNA: TGCGCCAGCAGCCCCGGGACAGGGGTGGAAGGAAACACCATATATTTT. It encodes CASSPGTGVEGNTIYF.

On this clone itself: This same CDR3 is encoded by further DNA sequences in the sample. The chain joins TRBV5-1 to TRBJ1-4; TRBD1 agrees at 7 bases. J gave up 2 bases and V 2 bases, and 6 bases lay outside the gene matches. Germline CDR1 is SGHRS and CDR2 is YFSETQ. The CDR3 length is 16 residues. Written as DNA, the CDR3 is TGCGCCAGCAGCTTACCTCCGACAGGGACTAATGAAAAACTGTTTTTT. Protein product: CASSLPPTGTNEKLFF.

The chain combines TRBV7-2 with TRBJ2-5; the match to TRBD1 covers 9 bases. CDR3 length: 15 residues. Germline-derived CDR1 and CDR2 are SGHTA and FQGNSA. The V and J ends lost 3 bases and 3 bases, in that order; junction bases with no gene match: 5. In DNA form, the CDR3 reads TGTGCCAGCAGCTTTTACAGGGGGCTGGAAGAGACCCAGTACTTC. Its protein product is CASSFYRGLEETQYF.

The chain joins TRBV9 to TRBJ1-2; TRBD1 aligns across 7 bases. Germline V gene data show CDR1 as SGDLS and CDR2 as YYNGEE. The length of the CDR3 is 15 residues. J was trimmed by 5 bases and V by 2 bases; bases with no gene match: 9. The DNA of the CDR3 is TGTGCCAGCAGCGTCCGGGACAGTGGATGGTATGGCTACACCTTC. Amino acids: CASSVRDSGWYGYTF.

This clone was seen more than once but under ten times. The rearrangement joins TRBV5-1 to TRBJ2-3, with a weak D call TRBD1 (5 bases). The V end was cut by 5 bases, the J end by 5 bases, with 6 bases between. Per germline, CDR1 SGHRS and CDR2 YFSETQ. The length of the CDR3 is 11 residues. CDR3 protein: CASRGLDTQYF. Here the CDR3 DNA reads TGCGCCAGCAGGGGGCTAGATACGCAGTATTTT.

Only a few counts were recorded for this clone. This chain connects TRBV28 to TRBJ2-7; D is perhaps TRBD2 (5 bases). Germline CDR1 reads MDHEN; CDR2 reads SYDVKM. V shed 8 bases and J shed 7 bases, with 24 bases lying between them. This CDR3 comprises 15 residues. The chain's CDR3 is CASGPTGTYDLEQYF. In nucleotides, the CDR3 is TGTGCCAGCGGCCCGACGGGAACCTACGATTTAGAGCAGTACTTC.

The chain combines TRBV19 with TRBJ1-2; D is perhaps TRBD1 (5 bases). CDR3 length: 14 amino acids. V dropped 4 bases and J dropped 0 bases, with 9 bases sitting between them. CDR1 LNHDA and CDR2 SQIVND come from the germline V gene (reference sequence). CDR3 residues: CASSKQAANYGYTF. The CDR3 DNA reads TGTGCCAGTAGTAAACAGGCCGCTAACTATGGCTACACCTTC. The entire variable domain, with the rest obtained from reference TRBV19 and TRBJ1-2, is as follows: DGGITQSPKYLFRKEGQNVTLSCEQNLNHDAMYWYRQDPGQGLRLIYYSQIVNDFQKGDIAEGYSVSREKKESFPLTVTSAQKNPTAFYLCASSKQAANYGYTFGSGTRLTVV.

The V call is TRBV2, the J call TRBJ1-2; no definite D call. CDR3 size: 13 residues. The germline V gene encodes CDR1 SNHLY and CDR2 FYNNEI. The germline V and J ends were trimmed by 6 bases and 0 bases, with 8 bases remaining between them. The CDR3 region is CASSITANYGYTF. The CDR3 region has the DNA TGTGCCAGCAGCATCACAGCTAACTATGGCTACACCTTC.

The table lists this clone with a few counts. The chain employs TRBV21-1 and TRBJ1-1; the listed D gene, TRBD1, was not tested against the DNA. TRBV21-1 has pseudogene status. The CDR3 contains 19 residues. The CDR3 nucleotides are TGTGCCAGCAGCAACTGGTGGAGGGGGCAGAACGAAATGAACACTGAAGCTTTCTTT. It specifies CASSNWWRGQNEMNTEAFF.

This clone was seen a few times. The CDR3 bases are TGTGCCAGCAGCTTAGGACTAGCGGCCCTCAATGAGCAGTTCTTC. Protein sequence: CASSLGLAALNEQFF. This chain links TRBV7-3 with TRBJ2-1; the match to TRBD2 covers 10 bases. Germline trimming cut 2 bases from V and 6 bases from J; bases unmatched to any gene: 4. The CDR3 sequence is 15 residues long. Germline assignment: CDR1 SGHTA and CDR2 FQGTGA.